The 26 T cell receptor beta chains in this list originate from one sample, sequenced in a study of PD-1 blockade in classical Hodgkin lymphoma (TCRdb year 2020). Library prep was done by the immunoSEQ multiplex PCR assay. TCRdb took this table from immuneACCESS and kept in-frame rearrangements with V and J called. Such tables lack part of the clones; where checked against another copy, unresolved V genes explain under half of the gap, and the rest is unexplained. Here the sample has nearly 5,500 clones; around 85% occur a single time. 20% to 25% of the sample rests with the top ten. This specimen's time point label, interpreted: newly diagnosed, previously untreated cHL patient sample. A Miltenyi CD8+ T cell isolation kit was used for magnetic negative selection to purify CD8+ T cells from thawed PBMCs. Material for sequencing was CD8+ T cells from blood. These receptors were collected from a human donor with classical Hodgkin lymphoma.

This chain connects TRBV29-1 to TRBJ2-7; D is unclear. The V and J ends lost 5 bases and 1 base respectively, with 15 bases between them. CDR1 is SQVTM, CDR2 ANQGSEA, per germline. This CDR3 region has 14 residues. CDR3 in amino acids: CSVLTYGSSYEQYF. DNA of the CDR3: TGCAGCGTTCTTACGTATGGGTCTTCCTACGAGCAGTACTTC.

This chain uses TRBV7-9 with TRBJ2-2; possibly TRBD1 for D (6 bases). There are 15 residues in the CDR3. Germline values: CDR1 SEHNR, CDR2 FQNEAQ (reference sequence). V lost 6 bases and J 3 bases, leaving 14 bases between the germline ends. CDR3 DNA: TGTGCCAGCAGTCCACAGGGTTCGCACACCGGGGAGCTGTTTTTT. Translating it yields CASSPQGSHTGELFF. The full variable domain, in which reference TRBV7-9 and TRBJ2-2 provide the parts outside the CDR3, is DTGVSQNPRHKITKRGQNVTFRCDPISEHNRLYWYRQTLGQGPEFLTYFQNEAQLEKSRLLSDRFSAERPKGSFSTLEIQRTEQGDSAMYLCASSPQGSHTGELFFGEGSRLTVL.

The chain joins TRBV18 to TRBJ1-1; D unresolved. CDR3 length equals 14 residues. The V gene's germline CDR1 is KGHSH and CDR2 LQKENI. The V end was cut by 1 base, the J end by 3 bases, with 9 bases between. CDR3 DNA sequence: TGTGCCAGCTCACCACAGAAGTGGGACACTGAAGCTTTCTTT. Protein: CASSPQKWDTEAFF.

Notes on this clone: The junction departs from germline at one end; a sequencing error may be responsible. This chain links TRBV28 with TRBJ1-4; TRBD1 might be the D (6 bases). CDR1 MDHEN and CDR2 SYDVKM come from the germline V gene. The CDR3 has 11 residues. CDR3 residues: CASSLQGPVAF. The CDR3 bases are TGTGCCAGCAGTCTCCAGGGGCCAGTGGCTTTT.

The gene calls are TRBV6-1 and TRBJ2-2, with 10 bases fitting TRBD2. This CDR3 contains 15 residues. CDR1 is MNHNS and CDR2 is SASEGT in the germline V gene. With V trimmed by 2 bases and J by 5 bases, 2 bases remained unmatched. For the CDR3, the DNA is TGTGCCAGCAGTGAACAAGCGGGAGGGACCGGGGAGCTGTTTTTT. It translates to CASSEQAGGTGELFF.

The V call is TRBV15, the J call TRBJ2-1; the D is unclear. The V end was cut by 5 bases, the J end by 3 bases, with 11 bases between. Germline loops: CDR1 LNHNV, CDR2 YYDKDF (reference sequence). The CDR3 length is 14 residues. Written as DNA, the CDR3 is TGTGCCACCAGCCGCAATATCGACTACAATGAGCAGTTCTTC. Amino acids: CATSRNIDYNEQFF.

This clone was counted a single time. This chain joins TRBV25-1 and TRBJ2-5, with D perhaps TRBD1 (6 bases). Germline V gene data show CDR1 as MGHDK and CDR2 as SYGVNS. The length of the CDR3 is 14 residues. V was cut by 8 bases and J by 4 bases, with 17 bases left in between. The CDR3 region is CASSEQGWGETQYF. The CDR3, as DNA: TGTGCCAGCTCGGAACAGGGTTGGGGAGAGACCCAGTACTTC.

This chain joins TRBV25-1 and TRBJ2-1; 7 nucleotides match TRBD2. Trimming at V came to 2 bases and at J to 7 bases, leaving 8 bases not matched to a gene. The CDR3 extends over 15 amino acids. The V gene's germline CDR1 is MGHDK and CDR2 SYGVNS. CDR3 nucleotides: TGTGCCAGCAGTGAAGGTGGCGGGAGTAGGAATGAGCAGTTCTTC. Protein: CASSEGGGSRNEQFF. Full variable domain (outside the CDR3, taken from reference TRBV25-1 and TRBJ2-1): EADIYQTPRYLVIGTGKKITLECSQTMGHDKMYWYQQDPGMELHLIHYSYGVNSTEKGDLSSESTVSRIRTEHFPLTLESARPSHTSQYLCASSEGGGSRNEQFFGPGTRLTVL.

The chain carries TRBV5-1 and TRBJ1-1; D gene uncertain. The CDR3 spans 16 residues. Trimming shortened V by 0 bases and J by 0 bases, and 12 bases separated the two germline ends. Germline V gene lookup returns CDR1 SGHRS and CDR2 YFSETQ. This chain's CDR3 is CASSLAPDTLNTEAFF. CDR3 nucleotide sequence: TGCGCCAGCAGCTTGGCCCCTGACACTCTGAACACTGAAGCTTTCTTT.

This clone was counted between two and nine times. The chain carries TRBV7-9 and TRBJ2-1, with D possibly being TRBD2 (5 bases). This CDR3 is built from 13 residues. Trimming pared 4 bases from V and 1 base from J, leaving 5 bases between. From germline, CDR1 is SEHNR and CDR2 FQNEAQ (reference sequence). The chain's CDR3 is CASSWESYNEQFF. CDR3 DNA: TGTGCCAGCAGCTGGGAGTCCTACAATGAGCAGTTCTTC.

The chain recombines TRBV7-9 with TRBJ1-4, with D maybe TRBD1 (5 bases). The CDR3 spans 14 residues. Germline loops: CDR1 SEHNR, CDR2 FQNEAQ (reference sequence). V was trimmed by 4 bases and J by 7 bases, leaving 13 bases between them. The CDR3 protein is CASSSRGTAEKLFF. The CDR3 region has the DNA TGTGCCAGCAGCTCCCGAGGGACGGCTGAAAAACTGTTTTTT.

The chain employs TRBV11-2 and TRBJ2-7; D gene uncertain. V was trimmed by 5 bases and J by 12 bases, leaving 14 bases between them. There are 11 residues in the CDR3. The germline gives CDR1 SGHAT, CDR2 FQNNGV. CDR3 amino acids: CASSLYYESYF. The DNA for the CDR3 is TGTGCCAGCAGCCTATACTACGAGTCGTACTTC.

The chain couples TRBV6-4 to TRBJ2-3, with TRBD1 matching over 8 bases. The V segment lost 2 bases and the J segment 1 base; nucleotides outside the gene matches: 5. The CDR3 spans 16 residues. From germline, CDR1 is MRHNA and CDR2 SNTAGT. CDR3 nucleotides: TGTGCCAGCAGTGACACGACAGGGGACGGCACAGATACGCAGTATTTT. Translation gives CASSDTTGDGTDTQYF.

This sequence joins TRBV4-1 and TRBJ2-2; no definite D call. Germline V gene sequence: CDR1 MGHRA, CDR2 YSYEKL. Trimming cost V 4 bases and J 10 bases, with 16 bases left between them. This CDR3 has 14 amino acids. Here the CDR3 DNA reads TGCGCCAGCAGCCCAAGGCCCCGGGCCGAGGAGCTGTTTTTT. This encodes CASSPRPRAEELFF.

This clone occurred a few times. The chain has TRBV6-5 and TRBJ1-1; no clear D. Trimming pared 5 bases from V and 5 bases from J, leaving 12 bases between. This CDR3 contains 13 residues. Germline loops: CDR1 MNHEY, CDR2 SVGAGI. This chain's CDR3 is CASSTSENTEAFF. CDR3 coding DNA: TGTGCCAGCAGTACCTCCGAAAATACTGAAGCTTTCTTT.

The rearrangement joins TRBV27 to TRBJ2-2, with 13 bases aligning to TRBD2. V lost 5 bases and J lost 7; bases outside the gene matches: 7. The CDR3 extends over 16 amino acids. Germline assignment: CDR1 MNHEY and CDR2 SMNVEV (reference sequence). The CDR3 sequence: CASSGLAGEVGGELFF. The CDR3 nucleotides read TGTGCCAGCAGTGGACTAGCGGGAGAAGTTGGCGGGGAGCTGTTTTTT.

This sequence joins TRBV6-1 and TRBJ2-6; 7 nucleotides align to TRBD1. This CDR3 has 15 amino acids. Germline CDR1 MNHNS, CDR2 SASEGT. Trimming took 6 bases from V and 0 from J; bases not matched to a gene: 2. CDR3 sequence reads: CASSDRDSGANVLTF. CDR3 DNA sequence: TGTGCCAGCAGCGACAGGGACTCTGGGGCCAACGTCCTGACTTTC.

The rearrangement uses TRBV28 and TRBJ2-7; TRBD1 matches at 8 bases. V shed 7 bases, J shed 3 bases, and the junction held 5 bases outside the gene matches. Germline CDR1 and CDR2: MDHEN and SYDVKM. This CDR3 is built from 13 residues. The DNA of the CDR3 is TGTGCCAGCAAGTACAGGGGGGACTACGAGCAGTACTTC. It encodes CASKYRGDYEQYF.

This chain uses TRBV25-1 with TRBJ1-4; D might be TRBD1 (5 bases). The CDR3 loop spans 14 amino acids. Trimming left V 3 bases short and J 8 bases short, with 13 bases between. Germline CDR1 reads MGHDK; CDR2 reads SYGVNS. The CDR3 is CASSDPGTIEKLFF. Written as DNA, the CDR3 is TGTGCCAGCAGTGATCCCGGGACGATCGAAAAACTGTTTTTT.

The chain has TRBV11-2 and TRBJ2-2; 11 bases align to TRBD2. J gave up 5 bases and V 2 bases, and 4 bases lay outside the gene matches. The CDR3 runs 16 residues. Looked up from germline, CDR1 is SGHAT and CDR2 is FQNNGV. In DNA, the CDR3 is TGTGCCAGCAGCTTATTGTCTAGCGGGAGGACCGGGGAGCTGTTTTTT. Translation: CASSLLSSGRTGELFF. The complete variable domain, with remaining parts taken from reference TRBV11-2 and TRBJ2-2, reads EAGVAQSPRYKIIEKRQSVAFWCNPISGHATLYWYQQILGQGPKLLIQFQNNGVVDDSQLPKDRFSAERLKGVDSTLKIQPAKLEDSAVYLCASSLLSSGRTGELFFGEGSRLTVL.

The genes are TRBV10-2 and TRBJ2-7, with D unresolved. V was trimmed by 2 bases and J by 4 bases, leaving 3 bases between them. CDR3 length: 11 amino acids. Germline CDR1 and CDR2: WSHSY and SAAADI. CDR3 nucleotide sequence: TGCGCCAGCAGTGAGAATTACGAGCAGTACTTC. The encoded protein is CASSENYEQYF.

CDR3 nucleotide sequence: TGTGCCTGGAGTCCCCTAGCGGGAGTGGTGGATGAGCAGTTCTTC. Translated: CAWSPLAGVVDEQFF. This sequence joins TRBV30 and TRBJ2-1; 10 nucleotides match TRBD2. With V trimmed by 2 bases and J by 8 bases, 9 bases remained unmatched. There are 15 residues in the CDR3. Germline V lookup: CDR1 GTSNPN, CDR2 SVGIG (reference sequence).

This sequence joins TRBV19 and TRBJ2-1, with 8 bases identical to TRBD1. Germline CDR1 reads LNHDA; CDR2 reads SQIVND (reference sequence). J was trimmed by 6 bases and V by 1 base; bases with no gene match: 8. This CDR3 has 16 amino acids. The CDR3 loop reads CASSIAPKTGANEQFF. The CDR3 bases are TGTGCCAGTAGTATAGCCCCCAAGACAGGGGCCAATGAGCAGTTCTTC.

The chain combines TRBV11-2 with TRBJ2-7, with D perhaps matching TRBD1 or TRBD2 (6 bases each). CDR1 and CDR2 from the germline V gene are SGHAT and FQNNGV. Trimming took off 5 bases at V and 4 bases at J, with 12 bases between the two ends. CDR3 size: 13 residues. CDR3 DNA sequence: TGTGCCAGCAGCCCCGGGGGCCTTTACGAGCAGTACTTC. It encodes CASSPGGLYEQYF.

The chain has TRBV6-4 and TRBJ2-3, with D perhaps assigned TRBD1 or TRBD2 (5 bases each). Trimming took off 3 bases at V and 2 bases at J, with 12 bases between the two ends. The CDR3 loop spans 15 amino acids. The germline V gene encodes CDR1 MRHNA and CDR2 SNTAGT. Written as DNA, the CDR3 is TGTGCCAGCAGTGAAAATGGGGACGCCACAGATACGCAGTATTTT. Its translation is CASSENGDATDTQYF.

The chain recombines TRBV30 with TRBJ2-1; TRBD2 matches 11 bases. V lost 6 bases and J lost 4; bases outside the gene matches: 8. The CDR3 has 15 residues. Germline CDR1 GTSNPN, CDR2 SVGIG (reference sequence). This CDR3 is CACTLGLAEYNEQFF. The CDR3 nucleotides read TGTGCCTGTACTCTGGGACTAGCGGAGTACAATGAGCAGTTCTTC.